One sample yielded the 19 T cell receptor beta chains listed below, sequenced in a study of vaccination effects on CD4 cells after COVID-19. The protocol was immunoSEQ multiplex PCR, while the TCRdb copy is restricted to in-frame clones and leaves out a portion. Of 65,000 to 90,000 clones in the sample, roughly 79% were seen once. Prior to sequencing, the ViraFEST assay stimulated PBMC with viral peptide pools, which expanded the antigen-specific CD4+ T cells. Isolating CD4+ T cells followed approximately 11 days of culture. All vaccine recipients tested negative for nucleocapsid antibodies and had never contracted SARS-CoV-2 infection. These TCRs are of unknown antigen specificity. The source material was CD4+ T cells from PBMCs cultured with HCoV-NL63 spike peptides, sampled before COVID-19 vaccination. All receptors come from a human donor who received a COVID-19 vaccine.

The chain has TRBV5-1 and TRBJ2-1, with 13 bases matching TRBD2. J gave up 6 bases and V 3 bases, and 3 bases lay outside the gene matches. Germline V gene sequence: CDR1 SGHRS, CDR2 YFSETQ. The CDR3 length is 15 residues. DNA of the CDR3: TGCGCCAGCAGCTGGACTAGCGGGGGCCGCAATGAGCAGTTCTTC. Translated, it gives CASSWTSGGRNEQFF.

The chain has TRBV5-1 and TRBJ2-5; no reliable D call. The CDR3 contains 13 residues. V lost 4 bases and J lost 5, with 12 bases in between. Germline CDR1 is SGHRS and CDR2 is YFSETQ. The CDR3 sequence: CASSVGVLETQYF. CDR3 DNA sequence: TGCGCCAGCAGCGTTGGCGTTTTGGAGACCCAGTACTTC.

The chain couples TRBV12-5 to TRBJ2-2, with 7 bases aligning to TRBD1. The CDR3 is 16 residues long. Unmatched junction bases numbered 5, after V lost 1 base and J lost 3 bases. Germline CDR1 is LGHNT and CDR2 is FRNRAP. The CDR3 DNA follows: TGTGCTAGTGGTTTGGCGACAGGGTTTTACACCGGGGAGCTGTTTTTT. Amino acid sequence: CASGLATGFYTGELFF.

The chain is built from TRBV11-3 and TRBJ1-1; D ambiguous. The length of the CDR3 is 13 residues. The germline V gene has CDR1 SGHNT and CDR2 YENEEA. Trimming removed 5 bases at V and 6 bases at J, with 13 bases between. The CDR3 DNA sequence: TGTGCCAGCAGCCCCCCCGGGCGATCTGAAGCTTTCTTT. Amino acid sequence: CASSPPGRSEAFF.

The V gene is TRBV10-3, the J gene TRBJ2-2, with a weak D call TRBD1 (7 bases). The CDR3 covers 16 residues. Deletions cut 3 bases from V and 2 bases from J, with 13 bases between. Germline CDR1 and CDR2: ENHRY and SYGVKD. CDR3 sequence: CAISDSGGRNTGELFF. The CDR3 DNA sequence: TGTGCCATCAGTGATTCAGGGGGGCGCAACACCGGGGAGCTGTTTTTT.

This clone appeared a few times. The J gene is TRBJ2-4, the V gene TRBV12-3 or TRBV12-4, with D maybe TRBD1 (6 bases). Trimming stripped 3 bases from V and 7 bases from J, with 10 bases between. The CDR3 totals 13 residues. The CDR3 protein is CASSFTQGNIQYF. The CDR3 DNA sequence: TGTGCCAGCAGTTTTACCCAGGGGAACATTCAGTACTTC.

The V call is TRBV5-1, the J call TRBJ1-1; D unresolved. The CDR3 runs to 14 residues. The germline V gene encodes CDR1 SGHRS and CDR2 YFSETQ. The V gene lost 0 bases and the J gene lost 3 bases, with 9 bases spanning the gap. For the CDR3, the DNA is TGCGCCAGCAGCTTGGCCAGGTCGGACACTGAAGCTTTCTTT. Translation: CASSLARSDTEAFF.

The table lists this clone with a count of one. V gene TRBV15 combines with J gene TRBJ2-3; D uncertain. This CDR3 is built from 13 residues. Between the trimmed V and J ends, which lost 0 bases and 10 bases, there was a span of 11 bases. The germline V gene encodes CDR1 LNHNV and CDR2 YYDKDF (reference sequence). The DNA of the CDR3 is TGTGCCACCAGCAGAGAGGGTAGCTCACCGCAGTATTTT. As protein: CATSREGSSPQYF.

This chain joins TRBV12-5 and TRBJ1-1, with 8 bases that match TRBD1. V trimming: 2 bases; J trimming: 4 bases; junction bases outside the gene matches: 6. The germline V gene encodes CDR1 LGHNT and CDR2 FRNRAP. The CDR3 totals 15 residues. The DNA of the CDR3 is TGTGCTAGTGGTTTGTGGTTCACAGGGGGCACTGAAGCTTTCTTT. It translates to CASGLWFTGGTEAFF. The whole variable domain, remainder taken from reference TRBV12-5 and TRBJ1-1, is DARVTQTPRHKVTEMGQEVTMRCQPILGHNTVFWYRQTMMQGLELLAYFRNRAPLDDSGMPKDRFSAEMPDATLATLKIQPSEPRDSAVYFCASGLWFTGGTEAFFGQGTRLTVV.

This clone has a single count. The chain is built from TRBV25-1 and TRBJ1-5; D possibly corresponds to TRBD1 (5 bases). Germline CDR1 and CDR2: MGHDK and SYGVNS. The V end lost 2 bases, the J end lost 6 bases, and 14 bases lay between the germline ends. CDR3 length equals 15 residues. CDR3 amino acids: CASSEAGGVGQPQHF. The DNA for the CDR3 is TGTGCCAGCAGTGAAGCGGGGGGAGTGGGTCAGCCCCAGCATTTT.

The rearrangement links TRBV7-8 to TRBJ2-2; perhaps TRBD2 as D (7 bases). Trimming left V 5 bases short and J 0 bases short, with 13 bases between. The length of the CDR3 is 16 residues. Germline-derived CDR1 and CDR2 are SGHVS and FQNEAQ. As DNA, the CDR3 is TGTGCCAGCAGCGGATTGCGGGGGCCGAACACCGGGGAGCTGTTTTTT. This gives the protein CASSGLRGPNTGELFF.

This clone was found a few times. The gene calls are TRBV19 and TRBJ2-5, with D maybe TRBD1 (5 bases). Germline values: CDR1 LNHDA, CDR2 SQIVND (reference sequence). This CDR3 is built from 13 residues. Trimming cost V 4 bases and J 6 bases, with 12 bases left between them. CDR3: CASSSAGMKTQYF. As DNA, the CDR3 is TGTGCCAGTAGTAGCGCAGGGATGAAGACCCAGTACTTC. Using reference TRBV19 and TRBJ2-5 for the parts outside the CDR3, the full variable domain is DGGITQSPKYLFRKEGQNVTLSCEQNLNHDAMYWYRQDPGQGLRLIYYSQIVNDFQKGDIAEGYSVSREKKESFPLTVTSAQKNPTAFYLCASSSAGMKTQYFGPGTRLLVL.

V and J are TRBV11-2 and TRBJ1-3; a weak D match, TRBD1 (5 bases). V lost 1 base, J lost 4 bases, and 11 bases lay in between. Per germline, CDR1 SGHAT and CDR2 FQNNGV. The CDR3 covers 15 residues. For the CDR3, the DNA is TGTGCCAGCAGCTTAGTTCAGGGATCAGGAAACACCATATATTTT. Translated, it gives CASSLVQGSGNTIYF.

The gene calls are TRBV4-3 and TRBJ1-2; D possibly corresponds to TRBD1 (5 bases). Germline V gene data show CDR1 as LGHNA and CDR2 as YSLEER. The V gene lost 5 bases and the J gene lost 5 bases, with 9 bases spanning the gap. The CDR3 extends over 12 amino acids. CDR3 sequence reads: CASSTRDYGYTF. In DNA form, the CDR3 reads TGCGCCAGCAGCACCAGGGATTATGGCTACACCTTC.

This chain uses TRBV7-8 with TRBJ2-5; TRBD2 aligns across 10 bases. Germline lookup yields CDR1 SGHVS and CDR2 FQNEAQ. V lost 5 bases, J lost 1 base, and 1 base stayed unmatched. There are 14 residues in the CDR3. Here the CDR3 DNA reads TGTGCCAGCAGCCGGACTAGCGGCCAAGAGACCCAGTACTTC. Translating gives CASSRTSGQETQYF.

This clone was seen just once. The chain has TRBV24-1 and TRBJ2-5; D perhaps matches TRBD2 (6 bases). The CDR3 has 14 amino acids. V lost 3 bases and J lost 9, with 16 bases in between. The germline V gene encodes CDR1 KGHDR and CDR2 SFDVKD. The CDR3 loop reads CATSDPLQTGAQYF. The CDR3 DNA follows: TGTGCCACCAGTGATCCTCTCCAGACGGGGGCCCAGTACTTC.

The V gene is TRBV27, the J gene TRBJ1-1; D is undetermined. The V end was cut by 5 bases, the J end by 6 bases, with 13 bases between. CDR1 is MNHEY, CDR2 SMNVEV, per germline (reference sequence). The CDR3 covers 13 residues. CDR3 loop: CASSTDGYSEAFF. The CDR3 nucleotides read TGTGCCAGCAGTACCGACGGATACTCTGAAGCTTTCTTT.

The chain couples TRBV5-1 to TRBJ2-5; the match to TRBD1 covers 7 bases. The CDR3 spans 14 residues. Trimming took 4 bases from V and 1 from J; bases not matched to a gene: 4. Germline V lookup: CDR1 SGHRS, CDR2 YFSETQ. CDR3 DNA: TGCGCCAGCAGCCGGGACAGTGTCCAAGAGACCCAGTACTTC. Protein product: CASSRDSVQETQYF.

In this sample, this clone turned up a few times. The J gene is TRBJ1-3, the V gene TRBV28; tentatively, D is TRBD1 (6 bases). From germline, CDR1 is MDHEN and CDR2 SYDVKM. V was pared by 0 bases and J by 4 bases, with 19 bases between. The CDR3 consists of 18 residues. CDR3 coding DNA: TGTGCCAGCAGTTTATGGGGAATTGGGGGCTTATTGGGAAACACCATATATTTT. Its protein is CASSLWGIGGLLGNTIYF.